The clone carrying this T cell receptor (delta chain) has more than one count but fewer than ten. Antigen unknown. The data stem from a study of Vδ1+ human thymocytes. Study-wide points: Unlike peripheral blood Vdelta1+ controls, thymic delta-chain sequences included 20% to 25% Vdelta2 and few Vdelta3. TRG sequences recurred across donors, whereas TRD sequences stayed essentially private. Thymic TRG and TRD repertoires appeared highly polyclonal, with Gaussian CDR3 length distributions.

The template was reverse-transcribed extracted RNA. Multiplex PCR used pooled V-gene forward primers and a constant-region reverse primer to amplify CDR3s. TCRdb re-called clones from the multiplex PCR reads using CATT. The repertoire holds about 75,000 delta-chain clones, with around 30% as singletons. After alphabeta T cell depletion, CD3+ Vdelta1+ Vdelta2- thymocytes were sorted. Germline V gene data show CDR1 as TSWWSYY and CDR2 as QGS. The length of the CDR3 is 16 residues. V gave up 5 bases and J gave up 8 bases; unmatched junction bases: 16. The chain links TRDV1 to TRDJ1; 8 positions agree with TRDD3. Sequencing was done on a sample of Vdelta1+ gamma-delta thymocytes from the thymus. The subset was: FACS-sorted CD3+ TCRalphabeta- TCRVdelta1+ TCRVdelta2- thymocytes. This clonotype was sampled from a boy under two years old who had congenital heart surgery. For the CDR3, the DNA is TGTGCTCTTGGGAGACTTCCGCCTCTGGGGGACCAGAAACTCATCTTT. It encodes CALGRLPPLGDQKLIF.